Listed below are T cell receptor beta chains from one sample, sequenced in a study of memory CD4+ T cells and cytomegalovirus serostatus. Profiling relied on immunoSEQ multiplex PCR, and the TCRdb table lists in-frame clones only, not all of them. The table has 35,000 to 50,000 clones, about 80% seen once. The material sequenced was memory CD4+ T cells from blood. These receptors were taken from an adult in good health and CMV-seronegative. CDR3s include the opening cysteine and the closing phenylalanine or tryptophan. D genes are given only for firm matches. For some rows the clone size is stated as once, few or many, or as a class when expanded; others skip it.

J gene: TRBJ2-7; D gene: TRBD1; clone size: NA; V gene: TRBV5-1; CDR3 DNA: TGCGCCAGCAGCTTGGCGGACGGGACAGGGGGATCGGGGTACGAGCAGTACTTC; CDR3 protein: CASSLADGTGGSGYEQYF
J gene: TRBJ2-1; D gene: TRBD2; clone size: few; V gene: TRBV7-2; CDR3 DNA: TGTGCCAGCAGCTTACAGGTAGCGGGGGCCTACAATGAGCAGTTCTTC; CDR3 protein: CASSLQVAGAYNEQFF
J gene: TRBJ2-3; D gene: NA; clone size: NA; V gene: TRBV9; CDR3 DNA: TGTGCCAGCAGCGTCTACTGGGAATCAGATACGCAGTATTTT; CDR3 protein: CASSVYWESDTQYF
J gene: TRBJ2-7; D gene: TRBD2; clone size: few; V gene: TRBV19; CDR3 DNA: TGTGCCAGTTCGTCTAGCGGGTACGAGCAGTACTTC; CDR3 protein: CASSSSGYEQYF
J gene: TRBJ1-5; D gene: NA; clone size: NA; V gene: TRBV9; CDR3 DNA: TGTGCCAGCAGCGTGGGGGGGAGCAATCAGCCCCAGCATTTT; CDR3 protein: CASSVGGSNQPQHF
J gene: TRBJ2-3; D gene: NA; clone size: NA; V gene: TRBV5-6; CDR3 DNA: TGTGCCAGCAGCGGCGACGCTAGGGGAGATACGCAGTATTTT; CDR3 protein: CASSGDARGDTQYF
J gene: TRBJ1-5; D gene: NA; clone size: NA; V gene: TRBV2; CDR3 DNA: TGTGCCAGCAAAGGGGAGGGCAATCAGCCCCAGCATTTT; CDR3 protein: CASKGEGNQPQHF
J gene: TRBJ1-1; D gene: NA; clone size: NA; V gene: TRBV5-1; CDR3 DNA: TGCGCCAGCAGCTTACAGGATTTAAACACTGAAGCTTTCTTT; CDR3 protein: CASSLQDLNTEAFF
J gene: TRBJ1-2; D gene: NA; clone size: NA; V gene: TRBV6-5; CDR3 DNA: TGTGCCAGCAGGGACTCCACCTATGGCTACACCTTC; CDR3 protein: CASRDSTYGYTF
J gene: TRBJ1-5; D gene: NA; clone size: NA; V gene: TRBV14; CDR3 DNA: TGTGCCAGCAGCCAGTTTCAAGGTCAGCCCCAGCATTTT; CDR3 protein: CASSQFQGQPQHF
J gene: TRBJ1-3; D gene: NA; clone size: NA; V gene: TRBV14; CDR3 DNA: TGTGCCAGCAGCCAGCGTAGGAGAAATACTGGAAACACCATATATTTT; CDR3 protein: CASSQRRRNTGNTIYF
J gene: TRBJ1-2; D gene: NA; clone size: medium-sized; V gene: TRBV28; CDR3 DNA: TGTGCCAGCAGTTTAGTCGGTAACTATGGCTACACCTTC; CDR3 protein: CASSLVGNYGYTF
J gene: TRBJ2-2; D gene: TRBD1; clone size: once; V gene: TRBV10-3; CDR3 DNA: TGTGCCATCAGTGACAGGGGGCGGGACACCGGGGAGCTGTTTTTT; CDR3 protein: CAISDRGRDTGELFF
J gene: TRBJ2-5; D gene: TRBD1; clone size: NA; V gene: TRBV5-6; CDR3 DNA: TGTGCCAGCAGACCAGGGGGCAGGAGTGAGACCCAGTACTTC; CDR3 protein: CASRPGGRSETQYF
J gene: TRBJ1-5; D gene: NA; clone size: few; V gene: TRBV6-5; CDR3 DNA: TGTGCCAGCAGTTACTCGGGACCAGGGAAGGGGCAGCCCCAGCATTTT; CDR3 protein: CASSYSGPGKGQPQHF
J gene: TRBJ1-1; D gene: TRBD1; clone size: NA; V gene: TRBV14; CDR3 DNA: TGTGCCAGCAGCCAAGAGACAGGGCGTACTGAAGCTTTCTTT; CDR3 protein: CASSQETGRTEAFF
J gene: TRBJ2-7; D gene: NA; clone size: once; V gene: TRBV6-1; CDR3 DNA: TGTGCCAGCACCCCAGCGGACCTCAACTACGAGCAGTACTTC; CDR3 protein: CASTPADLNYEQYF
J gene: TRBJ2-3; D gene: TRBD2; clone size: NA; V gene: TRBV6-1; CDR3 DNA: TGTGCCAGCAGGATTGGACTAGCGGGTACAGATACGCAGTATTTT; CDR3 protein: CASRIGLAGTDTQYF
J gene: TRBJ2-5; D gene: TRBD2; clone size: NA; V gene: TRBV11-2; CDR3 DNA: TGTGCCAGCAGCGAGGGAGGGGTGGAGACCCAGTACTTC; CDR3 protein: CASSEGGVETQYF
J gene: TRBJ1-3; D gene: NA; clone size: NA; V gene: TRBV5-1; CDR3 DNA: TGCGCCAGCAGCTTGGCCGCGGCAGGGACTGGAAACACCATATATTTT; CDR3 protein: CASSLAAAGTGNTIYF
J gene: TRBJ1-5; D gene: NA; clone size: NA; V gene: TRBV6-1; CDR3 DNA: TGTGCCAGCAAATCGCGGACGGAGAGCAATCAGCCCCAGCATTTT; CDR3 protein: CASKSRTESNQPQHF
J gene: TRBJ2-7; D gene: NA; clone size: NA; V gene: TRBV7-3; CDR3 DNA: TGTGCCAGCAGCTTACACGAGCAGTACTTC; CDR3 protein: CASSLHEQYF
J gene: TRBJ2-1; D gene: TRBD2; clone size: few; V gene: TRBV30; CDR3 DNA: TGTGCCTGGAGACGAAGAGCGGGAGTTAAATCCTACAATGAGCAGTTCTTC; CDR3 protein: CAWRRRAGVKSYNEQFF
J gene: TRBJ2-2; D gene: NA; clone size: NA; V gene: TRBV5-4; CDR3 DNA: TGTGCCAGCAGCGTGGATCGCACCGGGGAGCTGTTTTTT; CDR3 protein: CASSVDRTGELFF
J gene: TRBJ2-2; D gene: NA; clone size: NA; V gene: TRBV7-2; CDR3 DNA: TGTGCCAGCAGCTTAGAGGCTCCTCGTCGCACCGGGGAGCTGTTTTTT; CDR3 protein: CASSLEAPRRTGELFF
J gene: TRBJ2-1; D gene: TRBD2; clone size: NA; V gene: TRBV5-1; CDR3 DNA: TGCGCCAGCAGCTTGACTAGCGGGAGGGCCGGGGACAATGAGCAGTTCTTC; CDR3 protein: CASSLTSGRAGDNEQFF
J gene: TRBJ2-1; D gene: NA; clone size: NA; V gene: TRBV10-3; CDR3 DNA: TGTGCCACCGGTAGGGGGGAGGGCCCCGGTGAGCAGTTCTTC; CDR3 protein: CATGRGEGPGEQFF
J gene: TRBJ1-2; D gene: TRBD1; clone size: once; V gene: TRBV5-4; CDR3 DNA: TGTGCCAGCAGCTTGGGACAGGGAAGGAATGGCTACACCTTC; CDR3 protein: CASSLGQGRNGYTF
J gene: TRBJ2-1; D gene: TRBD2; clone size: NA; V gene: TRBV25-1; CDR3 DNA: TGTGCCAGCAGTGCGGAGGGACAGGGACTAGCGGGAGTTCTTGAGCAGTTCTTC; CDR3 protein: CASSAEGQGLAGVLEQFF
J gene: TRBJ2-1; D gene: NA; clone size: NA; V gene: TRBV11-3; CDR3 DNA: TGTGCCAGCAGCGTCGGACCGGATGAGCAGTTCTTC; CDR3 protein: CASSVGPDEQFF
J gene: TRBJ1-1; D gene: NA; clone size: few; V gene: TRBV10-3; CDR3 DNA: TGTGCCATCAGTGAGCGGGGGACTGAAGCTTTCTTT; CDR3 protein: CAISERGTEAFF
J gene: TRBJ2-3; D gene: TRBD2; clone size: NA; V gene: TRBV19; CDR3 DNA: TGTGCCAGTAGGGCGGGAGCGACAGATACGCAGTATTTT; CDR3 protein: CASRAGATDTQYF